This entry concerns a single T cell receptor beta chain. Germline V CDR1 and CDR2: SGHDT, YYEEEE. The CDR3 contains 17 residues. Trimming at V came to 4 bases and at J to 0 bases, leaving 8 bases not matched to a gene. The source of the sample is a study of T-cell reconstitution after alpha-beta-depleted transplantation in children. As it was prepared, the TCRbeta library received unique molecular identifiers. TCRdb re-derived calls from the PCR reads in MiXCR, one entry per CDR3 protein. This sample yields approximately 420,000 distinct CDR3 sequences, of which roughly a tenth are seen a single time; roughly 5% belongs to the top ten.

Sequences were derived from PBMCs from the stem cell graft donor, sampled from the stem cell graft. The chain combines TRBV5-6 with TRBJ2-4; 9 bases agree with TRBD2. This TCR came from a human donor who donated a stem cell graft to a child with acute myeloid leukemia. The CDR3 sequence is CASSQTLREGAKNIQYF. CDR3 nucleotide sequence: TGTGCCAGCAGCCAGACTTTGCGGGAGGGAGCCAAAAACATTCAGTACTTC.